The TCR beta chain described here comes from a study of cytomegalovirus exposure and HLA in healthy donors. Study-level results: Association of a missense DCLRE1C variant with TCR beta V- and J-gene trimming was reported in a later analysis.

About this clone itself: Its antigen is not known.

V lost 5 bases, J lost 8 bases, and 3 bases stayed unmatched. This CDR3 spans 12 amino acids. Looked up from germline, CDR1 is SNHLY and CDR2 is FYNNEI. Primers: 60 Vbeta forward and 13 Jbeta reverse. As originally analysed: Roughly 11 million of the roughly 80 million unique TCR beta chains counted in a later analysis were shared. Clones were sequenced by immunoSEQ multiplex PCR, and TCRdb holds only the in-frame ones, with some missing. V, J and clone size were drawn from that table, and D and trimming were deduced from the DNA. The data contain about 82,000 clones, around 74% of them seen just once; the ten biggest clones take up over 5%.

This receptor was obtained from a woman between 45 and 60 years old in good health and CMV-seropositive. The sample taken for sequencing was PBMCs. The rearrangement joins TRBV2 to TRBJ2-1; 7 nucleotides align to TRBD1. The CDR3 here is CASSTTGDEQFF. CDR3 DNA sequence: TGTGCCAGCAGTACTACAGGGGATGAGCAGTTCTTC.